These 9 T cell receptor beta chains originate from one sample sequenced in a study of blood T cell repertoires in COVID-19. Assay used: immunoSEQ multiplex PCR; TCRdb lists only in-frame clones, some missing. Here the sample spans some 270,000 clones, approximately 85% being singletons. Sequenced sample: PBMCs or T cells enriched from blood (not recorded which). The receptors derive from a woman aged 30 to 39 who had recovered from COVID-19.

The V and J genes are TRBV4-1 and TRBJ2-2; 10 nucleotides match TRBD2. Trimming cost V 0 bases and J 7 bases; bases outside gene matches: 8. The CDR3 sequence is 17 residues long. Germline loops: CDR1 MGHRA, CDR2 YSYEKL. CDR3 amino acids: CASSQDTSGIDGGELFF. The DNA for the CDR3 is TGCGCCAGCAGCCAAGATACTAGCGGGATCGATGGCGGGGAGCTGTTTTTT.

The gene calls are TRBV3-1 (or the pseudogene TRBV3-2) and TRBJ2-7; 8 bases align to TRBD2. With V trimmed by 2 bases and J by 0 bases, 9 bases remained unmatched. Per germline, CDR1 LGHDT and CDR2 YNNKEL (reference sequence). This CDR3 spans 17 amino acids. For the CDR3, the DNA is TGTGCCAGCAGCCAAAGCACTAGCGGAACTTTCTCCTACGAGCAGTACTTC. Translation gives CASSQSTSGTFSYEQYF.

V gene TRBV20-1 combines with J gene TRBJ1-6; no firm D call. The CDR3 is 14 residues long. CDR1 and CDR2 from the germline V gene are DFQATT and SNEGSKA (reference sequence). V lost 3 bases and J lost 9, with 15 bases in between. The CDR3 region is CSASRGELGSPLHF. In DNA form, the CDR3 reads TGCAGTGCTAGTCGCGGGGAGCTAGGTTCACCCCTCCACTTT.

The CDR3 is CASSYSAPSNTEAFF. Written as DNA, the CDR3 is TGTGCCAGCAGTTACTCGGCCCCGTCGAACACTGAAGCTTTCTTT. V usage is TRBV6-5 and J usage is TRBJ1-1; D is uncertain. The germline V gene has CDR1 MNHEY and CDR2 SVGAGI. The CDR3 extends over 15 amino acids. The ends were cut back, 0 bases at V and 1 base at J, with 9 bases in the middle.

As concerns this clone: The sample has other DNA sequences that encode this CDR3 too. The chain is built from TRBV28 and TRBJ1-3; no clear D. Germline CDR1 MDHEN, CDR2 SYDVKM. V dropped 3 bases and J dropped 0 bases, with 3 bases sitting between them. The CDR3 has 13 amino acids. This CDR3 reads CASSFSSGNTIYF. For the CDR3, the DNA is TGTGCCAGCAGTTTTAGCTCTGGAAACACCATATATTTT.

About this clone itself: Other nucleotide sequences from this sample produce the same CDR3. The CDR3 reads CASSSGGSNYGYTF. CDR3 coding DNA: TGTGCCAGCAGCTCCGGCGGCAGTAACTATGGCTACACCTTC. The chain employs TRBV5-4 and TRBJ1-2; no clear D gene. The length of the CDR3 is 14 residues. Germline CDR1 is SGHNT and CDR2 is YYREEE (reference sequence). V lost 3 bases and J lost 1, with 10 bases in between.

The chain employs TRBV6-5 and TRBJ2-7, with TRBD1 matching over 7 bases. This CDR3 spans 14 amino acids. Germline trimming cut 4 bases from V and 1 base from J; bases unmatched to any gene: 4. Germline CDR1 MNHEY, CDR2 SVGAGI. CDR3 loop: CASSLPGQSYEQYF. CDR3 nucleotide sequence: TGTGCCAGCAGTTTACCGGGACAGTCCTACGAGCAGTACTTC.

This chain uses TRBV28 with TRBJ2-7; tentative D call: TRBD2 (6 bases). In germline, CDR1 is MDHEN, CDR2 SYDVKM. The length of the CDR3 is 15 residues. Between the trimmed V and J ends, which lost 1 base and 3 bases, there was a span of 13 bases. The CDR3 DNA is TGTGCCAGCAGTTTATACGGGAGTTTGGGCTACGAGCAGTACTTC. Amino acid sequence: CASSLYGSLGYEQYF.

J is TRBJ2-6 and V is TRBV5-1; a weak D match, TRBD1 (6 bases). CDR3 size: 14 residues. Germline lookup yields CDR1 SGHRS and CDR2 YFSETQ. V was trimmed by 4 bases and J by 2 bases, leaving 7 bases between them. Written as DNA, the CDR3 is TGCGCCAGCAGCAGGGGGACTGGGGCCAACGTCCTGACTTTC. It encodes CASSRGTGANVLTF.